Only one count was recorded for the clone carrying this T cell receptor (beta chain). Its antigen is not known. With random hexamers, 0.5 to 1 ug RNA was reverse transcribed. Amplification of TCR beta CDR3 was carried out by immunoSEQ multiplex PCR, which covered 54 Vbeta and 13 Jbeta segments. MiXCR was run by TCRdb on the immunoSEQ multiplex PCR reads, yielding one entry per CDR3 protein. This sample has 75,000 to 95,000 distinct CDR3 sequences; around 95% occur once, and the top ten carry roughly 0.44%. This entry belongs to a study of CD8 T cells in Susac syndrome. TEMRA cells were enriched by FACS, and CD4+ and CD8+ T cells were negatively isolated. Study-wide points: In total CD8+ repertoires, 15 to 20 Susac-specific public clones were found, and in CD8+ TEMRA repertoires, roughly 5 were found.

Sequenced: CD8+ T cells from PBMCs. This TCR was sampled from a human donor with Susac syndrome.

The CDR3 protein is CASSLATNGPQHF. CDR3 coding DNA: TGTGCCAGCAGCTTAGCGACGAACGGGCCCCAGCATTTT. The J gene is TRBJ1-5, the V gene TRBV7-2; D ambiguous. The germline CDR1 and CDR2 sequences are SGHTA and FQGNSA. V lost 0 bases, J lost 9 bases, and 9 bases lay in between. CDR3 size: 13 residues.